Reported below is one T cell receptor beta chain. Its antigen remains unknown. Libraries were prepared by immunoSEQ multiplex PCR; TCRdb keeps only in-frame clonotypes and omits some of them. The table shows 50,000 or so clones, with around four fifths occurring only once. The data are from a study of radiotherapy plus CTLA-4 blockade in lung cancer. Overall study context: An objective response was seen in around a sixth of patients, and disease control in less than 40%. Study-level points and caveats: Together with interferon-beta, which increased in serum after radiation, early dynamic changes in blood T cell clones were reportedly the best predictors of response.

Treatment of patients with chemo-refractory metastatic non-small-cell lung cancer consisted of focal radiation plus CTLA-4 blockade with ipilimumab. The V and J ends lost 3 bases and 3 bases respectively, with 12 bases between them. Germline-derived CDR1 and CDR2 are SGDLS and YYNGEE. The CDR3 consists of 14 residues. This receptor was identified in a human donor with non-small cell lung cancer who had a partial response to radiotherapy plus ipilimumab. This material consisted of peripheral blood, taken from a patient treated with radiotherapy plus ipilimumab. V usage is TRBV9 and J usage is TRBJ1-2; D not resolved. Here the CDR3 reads CASSAASVDYGYTF. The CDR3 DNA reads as TGTGCCAGCAGCGCCGCCTCAGTTGACTATGGCTACACCTTC.